These T cell receptor beta chains were read from a single sample in a study of shared clonotypes between healthy human individuals. Some clones are missing from TCRdb's copy, which holds only in-frame ones; the method was immunoSEQ multiplex PCR. The data contain roughly 330,000 clones, approximately 79% of them singletons. The specimen was memory CD4+ T cells sorted from blood. The receptor set was obtained from a man aged 25-45 years in good health. CDR3s include the opening cysteine and the closing phenylalanine or tryptophan. Each record gives: V gene, CDR3 protein.

v_call: TRBV5-1; cdr3_aa: CASSYELAAKNIQYF
v_call: TRBV7-2; cdr3_aa: CASSLDWTAYDGYTF
v_call: TRBV29-1; cdr3_aa: CSARLGENTEAFF
v_call: TRBV6-6; cdr3_aa: CASSYSIVSDTQYF
v_call: TRBV28; cdr3_aa: CASSFGSYGYTF
v_call: TRBV29-1; cdr3_aa: CSVASTGGATGELFF
v_call: TRBV5-1; cdr3_aa: CASSLRSGETYEQYF
v_call: TRBV19; cdr3_aa: CASSKLGPRSYNEQFF
v_call: TRBV18; cdr3_aa: CASSPLTSLSTDTQYF
v_call: TRBV5-1; cdr3_aa: CASSPQVGGKNIQYF
v_call: TRBV28; cdr3_aa: CASSLIREKRYGYTF
v_call: TRBV11-2; cdr3_aa: CASSFPGRDYEGQYF
v_call: TRBV18; cdr3_aa: CASSERTSNQPQHF
v_call: TRBV12-5; cdr3_aa: CASGLADGLLNTGELFF
v_call: TRBV5-4; cdr3_aa: CASSRGGTTLQETQYF
v_call: TRBV5-8; cdr3_aa: CASSLPLLNYGYTF
v_call: TRBV28; cdr3_aa: CASSPSFSEFQPQHF
v_call: TRBV28; cdr3_aa: CASSSPGTGNYGYTF
v_call: TRBV28; cdr3_aa: CASRTKDRGDEKLFF
v_call: TRBV5-1; cdr3_aa: CASSKGVQETQYF
v_call: TRBV6-1; cdr3_aa: CASSLAGGETQYF
v_call: TRBV4-3; cdr3_aa: CASSQRIQGTEFF
v_call: TRBV6-5; cdr3_aa: CASRPRRGTQYF
v_call: TRBV7-2; cdr3_aa: CASSSHSSYNEQFF
v_call: TRBV2; cdr3_aa: CASSNGGEQETQYF
v_call: TRBV5-6; cdr3_aa: CASSLTGRDRNIQYF
v_call: TRBV5-5; cdr3_aa: CASSLDGVSYNEQFF
v_call: TRBV6-1; cdr3_aa: CASNTGQGNTGELFF
v_call: TRBV2; cdr3_aa: CASRMTEISYEQYF
v_call: TRBV7-9; cdr3_aa: CASSLRTSYSADTQYF
v_call: TRBV18; cdr3_aa: CASSPEFQGEQFF
v_call: TRBV30; cdr3_aa: CAWSVQQGAGEQYF
v_call: TRBV9; cdr3_aa: CASQDSASGNTIYF
v_call: TRBV4-3; cdr3_aa: CASSQDRTGGAYEQYF
v_call: TRBV2; cdr3_aa: CASSGGAATDTQYF
v_call: TRBV10-2; cdr3_aa: CASSESLPSRQYF
v_call: TRBV5-5; cdr3_aa: CASSIRGGHEQYF
v_call: TRBV7-2; cdr3_aa: CASSLTGNQPQHF
v_call: TRBV5-1; cdr3_aa: CASSLGVSTDTQYF
v_call: TRBV7-3; cdr3_aa: CASSSLGERDQQFF
v_call: TRBV9; cdr3_aa: CARLFVSEAFF
v_call: TRBV2; cdr3_aa: CASRVDRMNTEAFF
v_call: TRBV6-5; cdr3_aa: CASSQRQGRNTEAFF
v_call: TRBV19; cdr3_aa: CARGGHSKNIQYF
v_call: TRBV11-2; cdr3_aa: CASSLAAGTNTEAFF
v_call: TRBV13; cdr3_aa: CASSFTSGRISSYNEQFF
v_call: TRBV10-3; cdr3_aa: CAISEQGIYEQFF
v_call: TRBV20-1; cdr3_aa: CSATDGNGYTF
v_call: TRBV11-2; cdr3_aa: CASSPRPAGVNEQFF
v_call: TRBV19; cdr3_aa: CASSRDGAYEQYF
v_call: TRBV9; cdr3_aa: CASSAYTGSKNTGELFF
v_call: TRBV5-6; cdr3_aa: CASSFGTSGTEQYF
v_call: TRBV27; cdr3_aa: CASSPDSHGYTF
v_call: TRBV10-1; cdr3_aa: CASSETGSRTDTQYF